These 2 T cell receptor beta chains share one sample of origin, sequenced in a study of OX40 agonist ivuxolimab in advanced cancers. Generated by immunoSEQ multiplex PCR, the TCRdb table keeps only in-frame clones and is missing some. Here the sample spans about 100,000 clones, about 96% being singletons. This specimen consisted of CD4+ or CD8+ T cells sorted from blood, obtained in a trial of the OX40 agonist ivuxolimab. These receptors were taken from an adult with an advanced solid tumor such as melanoma, head and neck, liver or kidney cancer.

This clone occurred once. The V and J genes are TRBV7-2 and TRBJ2-7; 9 bases map to TRBD2. J gave up 3 bases and V 1 base, and 1 base lay outside the gene matches. CDR1 is SGHTA, CDR2 FQGNSA, per germline. The CDR3 runs 14 residues. The DNA for the CDR3 is TGTGCCAGCAGCTTAGGACTAGCGGTCTACGAGCAGTACTTC. It encodes CASSLGLAVYEQYF.

The CDR3 DNA reads as TGTGCCAGTGGTGGGGCCGAGGAGGAGACCCAGTACTTC. As protein: CASGGAEEETQYF. The chain combines TRBV28 with TRBJ2-5, with a tentative D call TRBD1 (5 bases). Germline CDR1 MDHEN, CDR2 SYDVKM. The CDR3 contains 13 residues. The V end was cut by 9 bases, the J end by 5 bases, with 16 bases between.